The rows below give T cell receptor beta chains drawn from one sample of a study of shared clonotypes between healthy human individuals. This table comes from immunoSEQ multiplex PCR, and its TCRdb copy is limited to in-frame clones, with some not included. The sample lists more than 2 million clones, around 95% occurring once. Sequencing was carried out using naive CD8+ T cells from PBMCs. Receptor source: a man aged 18 to 29 in good health. Some clones in this sample may be carry-over from other donors' samples. Each CDR3 is given with its conserved first and last residue. The D gene is left open where the match is weak. Clone sizes are given selectively: once, few, many, or a class where the clone is expanded.

CDR3 DNA,CDR3 protein,clone size,J gene,V gene,D gene
TGTGCCAGCAGCCCGGACTTCACAGATACGCAGTATTTT,CASSPDFTDTQYF,.,TRBJ2-3,TRBV2,.
TGTGCCAGCAGCTCGGATCTCGAGGGGGACAGGGACACCTACGAGCAGTACTTC,CASSSDLEGDRDTYEQYF,.,TRBJ2-7,TRBV7-9,TRBD1
TGTGCCAGCACCATGAAGGGGGGCCTCGGGCAGTTCTTC,CASTMKGGLGQFF,.,TRBJ2-1,TRBV7-6,.
TGTGCCACCACCGGGGGGTTTGGCGCAAATGGCTACACCTTC,CATTGGFGANGYTF,once,TRBJ1-2,TRBV13,.
TGTGCCAGCAGCGCGGACAACAATGAGCAGTTCTTC,CASSADNNEQFF,once,TRBJ2-1,TRBV11-1,.
TGTGCCAGCAGTTTCTTGGACAGATCCTACGAGCAGTACTTC,CASSFLDRSYEQYF,.,TRBJ2-7,TRBV27,.
TGTGCCAGCAGCTTCGGACTAGCGGGAGAAGAGACCCAGTACTTC,CASSFGLAGEETQYF,.,TRBJ2-5,TRBV7-9,TRBD2
TGTGCCACCAGCACTAGACTAGCCTCCTACGAGCAGTACTTC,CATSTRLASYEQYF,once,TRBJ2-7,TRBV15,TRBD2
TGTGCCAGCAGCTCACCTGACAGATATGGCTACACCTTC,CASSSPDRYGYTF,.,TRBJ1-2,TRBV7-9,.
TGTGCTAGTGGTTTAAACCTGGGACTAACGACTCATGAGCAGTTCTTC,CASGLNLGLTTHEQFF,.,TRBJ2-1,TRBV12-5,TRBD2
TGCGCCAGCAGTGTCGGGGTCGTTTCGGTTGGCTACACCTTC,CASSVGVVSVGYTF,.,TRBJ1-2,TRBV10-2,.
TGTGCCAGCAGCCACCCCTCCGGGGAATTGTACAATGAGCAGTTCTTC,CASSHPSGELYNEQFF,.,TRBJ2-1,TRBV9,.
TGTGCCAGCAGTTCAAGGACACCGTATCAGCCCCAGCATTTT,CASSSRTPYQPQHF,.,TRBJ1-5,TRBV27,.
TGCGCCAGCAGCCCCGGACAGGCGGCCCAAGAGACCCAGTACTTC,CASSPGQAAQETQYF,.,TRBJ2-5,TRBV5-1,TRBD1
TGCGCCAGCAGCTCTCCCCTGGGCCGGACAGAGACCCAGTACTTC,CASSSPLGRTETQYF,.,TRBJ2-5,TRBV5-1,.
TGCGCCAGCAGTCCGGGAGGGCCGGGGAATGAGCAGTTCTTC,CASSPGGPGNEQFF,.,TRBJ2-1,TRBV4-3,TRBD2
TGTGCCAGCAGCGGCCGGGAGGGGGCCCCTGGGGCCAACGTCCTGACTTTC,CASSGREGAPGANVLTF,.,TRBJ2-6,TRBV13,.